This TCR beta chain appears in the sequencing data of a study of a mutant IDH1 vaccine in newly diagnosed glioma. Time point given: week 23, last vaccination. What each vaccine dose contained was 300 ug of mutant IDH1 20-mer peptide, accompanied by topical imiquimod. Germline CDR1 SQVTM, CDR2 ANQGSEA. The V segment lost 6 bases and the J segment 4 bases; nucleotides outside the gene matches: 16. This CDR3 is built from 17 residues. Profiling relied on immunoSEQ multiplex PCR, and the TCRdb table lists in-frame clones only, not all of them. The table shows 35,000 to 40,000 clones, with 81% occurring only once. As concerns this clone: Its matching antigen is unknown.

This sequence was found in a middle-aged man with glioma. Here the sequenced sample was PBMCs, taken from a glioma patient whose treatment included an IDH1 peptide vaccine. The V gene is TRBV29-1, the J gene TRBJ1-4; TRBD1 aligns across 8 bases. This CDR3 is CSVQNPTGEGNNEKLFF. The CDR3 coding sequence is TGCAGCGTCCAAAACCCGACAGGGGAGGGCAATAATGAAAAACTGTTTTTT.